One and the same sample provided the 17 T cell receptor beta chains below, sequenced in a study of CD8+CD57+ T cells in acquired aplastic anemia. Both TCR beta VDJ combination and CDR3 sequence profiling were carried out. Genomic DNA was the template for this profiling. TCRdb recomputed calls from the reads with MiXCR, one row per CDR3 protein. The data hold roughly 180,000 distinct CDR3 sequences, with 64% observed a single time. The sample consisted of sorted CD4+, CD8+, or CD8+CD57+ T cells (not recorded which) from PBMCs. The receptors here all came from a human donor with severe aplastic anemia or a healthy control (not recorded which).

This clonotype was recorded at least ten times. This sequence joins TRBV11-2 and TRBJ1-4, with D tentatively TRBD1 (6 bases). V was clipped by 5 bases and J by 8 bases, with 21 bases between them. This CDR3 spans 16 amino acids. The germline V gene encodes CDR1 SGHAT and CDR2 FQNNGV. CDR3 DNA: TGTGCCAGCAGCCTAGGTGGGGCGGGGGGCAGGGAAAAACTGTTTTTT. Translated, it gives CASSLGGAGGREKLFF.

Many counts were recorded for this clonotype. V is TRBV12-3 or TRBV12-4 and J is TRBJ1-3, with D perhaps TRBD1 (6 bases). This CDR3 has 14 amino acids. Trimming left V 5 bases short and J 0 bases short, with 8 bases between. The CDR3 DNA sequence: TGTGCCAGCAGTGGGGGCTCCTCTGGAAACACCATATATTTT. Protein: CASSGGSSGNTIYF.

This clonotype was picked up a small number of times. The gene calls are TRBV19 and TRBJ2-2, with 8 nucleotides matching TRBD2. The germline gives CDR1 LNHDA, CDR2 SQIVND (reference sequence). This CDR3 has 15 amino acids. V lost 7 bases to trimming and J lost 2 bases; unmatched junction nucleotides: 6. The CDR3, as DNA: TGTGCCAGTACCGACCGGGGGGGTAACACCGGGGAGCTGTTTTTT. It is translated as CASTDRGGNTGELFF.

The chain joins TRBV19 to TRBJ1-1, with D possibly being TRBD1 (5 bases). Germline CDR1 reads LNHDA; CDR2 reads SQIVND (reference sequence). Trimming cost V 5 bases and J 6 bases, with 16 bases left between them. The CDR3 is 14 amino acids. The DNA of the CDR3 is TGTGCCAGTAGTTTGACTAGCGGGGGGGCTGAAGCTTTCTTT. Translating it yields CASSLTSGGAEAFF.

CDR3 in amino acids: CASSLDLGETQYF. In nucleotides, the CDR3 is TGTGCCAGCAGCTTAGATCTGGGGGAGACCCAGTACTTC. The V call is TRBV7-9, the J call TRBJ2-5; D is unresolved. The CDR3 length is 13 residues. Trimming removed 1 base from V and 5 bases from J, with 8 bases in between. CDR1 SEHNR and CDR2 FQNEAQ come from the germline V gene (reference sequence).

The genes are TRBV19 and TRBJ2-7; the D gene is possibly TRBD2 (5 bases). CDR3 size: 14 residues. Germline CDR1 is LNHDA and CDR2 is SQIVND (reference sequence). The germline V and J ends were trimmed by 5 bases and 7 bases, with 18 bases remaining between them. CDR3 bases: TGTGCCAGTAGTGCACGGGGTGGTAAGTTAGAGCAGTACTTC. Its translation: CASSARGGKLEQYF.

This clonotype was seen once. The chain links TRBV24-1 to TRBJ2-7; maybe TRBD2 (7 bases). In germline, CDR1 is KGHDR, CDR2 SFDVKD. CDR3 length: 15 residues. V lost 0 bases, J lost 6 bases, and 14 bases lay in between. CDR3 DNA: TGTGCCACCAGTGATTTGGGGCGGGGGCCCGTCGAGCAGTACTTC. Translation gives CATSDLGRGPVEQYF.

This rearrangement joins TRBV15 to TRBJ1-1; no reliable D call. Germline CDR1 LNHNV, CDR2 YYDKDF (reference sequence). This CDR3 contains 15 residues. The V gene lost 1 base and the J gene lost 0 bases, with 9 bases spanning the gap. The CDR3 spells CATSRVRILNTEAFF. CDR3 DNA: TGTGCCACCAGCAGAGTGCGGATTTTGAACACTGAAGCTTTCTTT.

This chain links TRBV20-1 with TRBJ1-4, with D unresolved. The V gene's germline CDR1 is DFQATT and CDR2 SNEGSKA (reference sequence). Between the trimmed V and J ends, which lost 3 bases and 7 bases, there was a span of 12 bases. The CDR3 totals 13 residues. The CDR3 protein is CSARGGGSEKLFF. CDR3 nucleotide sequence: TGCAGTGCTAGGGGCGGTGGTAGTGAAAAACTGTTTTTT.

The V call is TRBV24-1, the J call TRBJ1-1, with unresolved D. CDR1 KGHDR and CDR2 SFDVKD come from the germline V gene. The ends were cut back, 9 bases at V and 4 bases at J, with 20 bases in the middle. This CDR3 spans 15 amino acids. The CDR3 coding sequence is TGTGCCACCCGGCGGAATTGGGTTGTTATCACTGAAGCTTTCTTT. Its protein is CATRRNWVVITEAFF.

This clonotype has a count of ten or more. V is TRBV29-1 and J is TRBJ2-7; TRBD2 matches 7 bases. The CDR3 covers 15 residues. Germline assignment: CDR1 SQVTM and CDR2 ANQGSEA. V lost 3 bases to trimming and J lost 0 bases; unmatched junction nucleotides: 8. The DNA of the CDR3 is TGCAGCGTTGATTCCCCAGCGGGGAGCTCCTACGAGCAGTACTTC. This codes for CSVDSPAGSSYEQYF.

This chain joins TRBV7-3 and TRBJ2-5; D might be TRBD1 (6 bases). Germline CDR1 is SGHTA and CDR2 is FQGTGA. Trimming took 3 bases from V and 5 from J, leaving 13 bases between them. This CDR3 has 14 amino acids. The DNA for the CDR3 is TGTGCCAGCAGCTTGGGACATCTTGAGGAGACCCAGTACTTC. This translates into CASSLGHLEETQYF.

V and J are TRBV2 and TRBJ2-5; TRBD2 agrees at 11 bases. This CDR3 contains 15 residues. V was pared by 3 bases and J by 5 bases, with 5 bases of the junction left unmatched. CDR1 and CDR2 (germline): SNHLY, FYNNEI. The CDR3 nucleotides are TGTGCCAGCAGTGACCCGGGACTAGCGGCCGAGACCCAGTACTTC. Protein: CASSDPGLAAETQYF.

The J gene is TRBJ1-1, the V gene TRBV10-3, with 12 positions matching TRBD1. The V gene's germline CDR1 is ENHRY and CDR2 SYGVKD. The CDR3 has 14 amino acids. The V segment lost 7 bases and the J segment 6 bases; nucleotides outside the gene matches: 6. In DNA form, the CDR3 reads TGTGCCATCAATCCGGGACAGGGGGCAGCTGAAGCTTTCTTT. It encodes CAINPGQGAAEAFF.

The gene calls are TRBV7-9 and TRBJ1-2; 8 bases line up with TRBD1. After removal of 6 bases from V and 7 bases from J, the junction contained 10 bases not matched to a gene. The germline CDR1 and CDR2 sequences are SEHNR and FQNEAQ (reference sequence). The CDR3 runs 14 residues. CDR3 protein: CASSPRTGYGGYTF. DNA of the CDR3: TGTGCCAGCAGTCCCCGGACAGGGTATGGTGGCTACACCTTC.

This clonotype appeared a few times. The chain links TRBV5-4 to TRBJ2-7, with 8 bases identical to TRBD1. Trimming removed 4 bases from V and 2 bases from J; junction bases left unmatched: 8. This CDR3 is built from 15 residues. Germline V CDR1 and CDR2: SGHNT, YYREEE (reference sequence). In DNA form, the CDR3 reads TGTGCCAGCAGCCCCCGTAGGACAGGGACCTACGAGCAGTACTTC. It specifies CASSPRRTGTYEQYF.

This clonotype was picked up a small number of times. An end of the junction does not agree with germline; a read error may underlie this. V and J are TRBV20-1 and TRBJ1-2; D is ambiguous. The CDR3 is made up of 11 amino acids. Germline CDR1 reads DFQATT; CDR2 reads SNEGSKA (reference sequence). CDR3 amino acids: CSARELEVGLF. The CDR3 coding sequence is TGCAGTGCTAGAGAACTCGAGGTCGGACTCTTC.